Below are 28 T cell receptor beta chains sequenced from a single sample in a study of shared clonotypes between healthy human individuals. TCRdb keeps only in-frame clones here, not all; method: immunoSEQ multiplex PCR. The data contain roughly 500,000 clones, roughly 80% of them seen just once; the ten biggest clones take up around 12%. Sequencing was performed on PBMCs. Every receptor here comes from a woman aged 40 to 50 in good health. Some clones in this sample may be carry-over from other donors' samples.

The chain joins TRBV19 to TRBJ1-1, with D perhaps TRBD1 (5 bases). V lost 2 bases and J lost 3, with 16 bases in between. CDR3 size: 16 residues. CDR1 is LNHDA and CDR2 is SQIVND in the germline V gene (reference sequence). CDR3 nucleotide sequence: TGTGCCAGTAGTATAATGAGGGGTGATAGGTACACTGAAGCTTTCTTT. The encoded protein is CASSIMRGDRYTEAFF. Filled out from reference TRBV19 and TRBJ1-1, the complete variable domain reads DGGITQSPKYLFRKEGQNVTLSCEQNLNHDAMYWYRQDPGQGLRLIYYSQIVNDFQKGDIAEGYSVSREKKESFPLTVTSAQKNPTAFYLCASSIMRGDRYTEAFFGQGTRLTVV.

Comment on this clone: This sequence is one base from a far larger clone and is likely a read error. This chain uses TRBV7-2 with TRBJ1-1; D not certain. V was cut by 1 base and J by 0 bases, with 3 bases left in between. This CDR3 has 13 residues. Germline values: CDR1 SGHTA, CDR2 FQGNSA. Written as DNA, the CDR3 is TGTGCCAGCAGCTTAGAAATGAACACTGAAGCTTTCTTT. This sequence encodes CASSLEMNTEAFF.

The chain uses TRBV2 and TRBJ1-1, with D possibly being TRBD1 (6 bases). V lost 5 bases, J lost 0 bases, and 10 bases lay in between. The CDR3 is 14 amino acids. The germline CDR1 and CDR2 sequences are SNHLY and FYNNEI. The CDR3: CASSPGHLNTEAFF. The CDR3 DNA reads TGTGCCAGCAGTCCGGGACACCTGAACACTGAAGCTTTCTTT.

This clone was picked up one time. This chain uses TRBV5-4 with TRBJ2-5; D remains ambiguous. CDR3 length: 13 amino acids. V lost 4 bases, J lost 2 bases, and 9 bases lay in between. The germline V gene has CDR1 SGHNT and CDR2 YYREEE (reference sequence). The CDR3 loop is CASSPRIQETQYF. In DNA form, the CDR3 reads TGTGCCAGCAGCCCCCGCATACAAGAGACCCAGTACTTC.

The V call is TRBV5-4, the J call TRBJ2-7; 7 bases match TRBD2. V lost 4 bases and J lost 4; bases outside the gene matches: 14. The CDR3 runs to 16 residues. Germline lookup yields CDR1 SGHNT and CDR2 YYREEE (reference sequence). This chain's CDR3 is CASSPDSSGPPYEQYF. The CDR3 bases are TGTGCCAGCAGCCCAGATTCTAGCGGACCGCCTTACGAGCAGTACTTC.

The J gene is TRBJ1-5, the V gene TRBV12-2; the table gives TRBD1 as D, unverified against the DNA. TRBV12-2 is annotated as a pseudogene. This CDR3 has 21 residues. The CDR3 DNA is TGTGCAAGTCGCCCTTTAAACAGGGACCCTGCCAGCACCTCTGAGATCTGGTCCCAGCATTTT. It encodes CASRPLNRDPASTSEIWSQHF.

V is TRBV25-1 and J is TRBJ2-3; D remains ambiguous. The germline V and J ends were trimmed by 1 base and 0 bases, with 11 bases remaining between them. Germline CDR1 is MGHDK and CDR2 is SYGVNS. This CDR3 is 16 amino acids long. This CDR3 reads CASSEFESASTDTQYF. The CDR3 DNA is TGTGCCAGCAGTGAATTTGAGTCGGCTAGCACAGATACGCAGTATTTT.

The chain combines TRBV5-5 with TRBJ2-1, with 11 bases fitting TRBD1. This CDR3 region has 15 residues. The germline V gene has CDR1 SGHKS and CDR2 YYEKEE (reference sequence). V lost 3 bases to trimming and J lost 5 bases; unmatched junction nucleotides: 4. CDR3 in amino acids: CASSSPDRGHNEQFF. CDR3 in DNA: TGTGCCAGCAGCTCCCCGGACAGGGGGCACAATGAGCAGTTCTTC.

The V call is TRBV7-3, the J call TRBJ2-3; TRBD2 agrees at 7 bases. V was pared by 1 base and J by 6 bases, with 4 bases of the junction left unmatched. The CDR3 spans 14 residues. The germline CDR1 and CDR2 sequences are SGHTA and FQGTGA. CDR3 protein: CASSLNWEGDTQYF. The CDR3 bases are TGTGCCAGCAGCTTAAATTGGGAGGGGGATACGCAGTATTTT.

The chain is built from TRBV6-1 and TRBJ1-1; tentative D call: TRBD1 (5 bases). CDR1 is MNHNS and CDR2 is SASEGT in the germline V gene. The V end lost 2 bases, the J end lost 3 bases, and 10 bases lay between the germline ends. CDR3 size: 14 residues. CDR3 sequence: CASSEWGEDTEAFF. In nucleotides, the CDR3 is TGTGCCAGCAGTGAATGGGGGGAGGACACTGAAGCTTTCTTT.

This rearrangement joins TRBV21-1 to TRBJ2-2. TRBV21-1 is a documented pseudogene. CDR3 size: 16 residues. The CDR3 here is CASSKAWTHGPGELFF. CDR3 nucleotide sequence: TGTGCCAGCAGCAAAGCGTGGACCCACGGCCCCGGGGAGCTGTTTTTT.

About this clone itself: Other DNA sequences in the sample encode the same CDR3. The rearrangement uses TRBV28 and TRBJ2-7; D possibly corresponds to TRBD2 (6 bases). The length of the CDR3 is 14 residues. Germline CDR1 MDHEN, CDR2 SYDVKM. V was pared by 5 bases and J by 3 bases, with 14 bases between. The CDR3: CASSPPGENYEQYF. CDR3 DNA sequence: TGTGCCAGCAGTCCCCCGGGAGAGAACTACGAGCAGTACTTC.

The rearrangement joins TRBV6-1 to TRBJ1-5; no reliable D call. Trimming left V 4 bases short and J 1 base short, with 8 bases between. Germline V CDR1 and CDR2: MNHNS, SASEGT. The CDR3 runs 14 residues. CDR3 sequence: CASSGLSSNQPQHF. The CDR3 DNA sequence: TGTGCCAGCAGTGGGCTTTCGAGCAATCAGCCCCAGCATTTT.

The table lists this clone with a count of one. This sequence joins TRBV7-2 and TRBJ2-7; no clear D. The V end lost 1 base, the J end lost 2 bases, and 12 bases lay between the germline ends. This CDR3 is 15 amino acids long. CDR1 and CDR2 from the germline V gene are SGHTA and FQGNSA. CDR3 amino acids: CASSLGASNPYEQYF. DNA for the CDR3: TGTGCCAGCAGCTTAGGAGCGTCCAATCCCTACGAGCAGTACTTC.

DNA for the CDR3: TGTGCCAGCAGTGGCGGGGGCCCTGGGGCCAACGTCCTGACTTTC. Residues: CASSGGGPGANVLTF. The chain has TRBV6-4 and TRBJ2-6; D is possibly TRBD2 (7 bases). Germline values: CDR1 MRHNA, CDR2 SNTAGT. The CDR3 consists of 15 residues. The V end was cut by 4 bases, the J end by 2 bases, with 9 bases between.

This chain uses TRBV6-5 with TRBJ2-7; possibly TRBD2 for D (6 bases). Trimming pared 8 bases from V and 6 bases from J, leaving 17 bases between. The CDR3 is made up of 13 amino acids. Germline V gives CDR1 MNHEY, CDR2 SVGAGI. CDR3 coding DNA: TGTGCCAGCTGGGGGGTTGGGGCTGCCGAGCAGTACTTC. Translation: CASWGVGAAEQYF.

This chain links TRBV2 with TRBJ2-2, with D unresolved. The germline gives CDR1 SNHLY, CDR2 FYNNEI. Trimming took 5 bases from V and 3 from J, leaving 4 bases between them. The CDR3 spans 12 residues. This CDR3 is CASSRDTGELFF. The CDR3 DNA reads TGTGCCAGCAGTAGGGACACCGGGGAGCTGTTTTTT. The variable domain in full, with the rest retrieved from reference TRBV2 and TRBJ2-2, is EPEVTQTPSHQVTQMGQEVILRCVPISNHLYFYWYRQILGQKVEFLVSFYNNEISEKSEIFDDQFSVERPDGSNFTLKIRSTKLEDSAMYFCASSRDTGELFFGEGSRLTVL.

Concerning this clone itself: This sample includes further DNA sequences coding for the same CDR3. The chain uses TRBV7-2 and TRBJ2-3, with D uncertain. The CDR3 spans 14 residues. V was clipped by 0 bases and J by 4 bases, with 8 bases between them. From germline, CDR1 is SGHTA and CDR2 FQGNSA. The CDR3, as DNA: TGTGCCAGCAGCTTAGCTAGTGGGGCAGATACGCAGTATTTT. It encodes CASSLASGADTQYF.

This clone has a count of ten or more. The rearrangement joins TRBV19 to TRBJ2-1; the match to TRBD2 covers 10 bases. Germline V gene sequence: CDR1 LNHDA, CDR2 SQIVND (reference sequence). Unmatched junction bases numbered 7, after V lost 3 bases and J lost 8 bases. The CDR3 length is 15 residues. CDR3 residues: CASSIPSGSRYEQFF. The DNA for the CDR3 is TGTGCCAGTAGTATTCCTAGCGGGAGTAGGTATGAGCAGTTCTTC. The variable domain in full, with the rest retrieved from reference TRBV19 and TRBJ2-1, is DGGITQSPKYLFRKEGQNVTLSCEQNLNHDAMYWYRQDPGQGLRLIYYSQIVNDFQKGDIAEGYSVSREKKESFPLTVTSAQKNPTAFYLCASSIPSGSRYEQFFGPGTRLTVL.

The rearrangement links TRBV4-3 to TRBJ2-1; D not certain. This CDR3 comprises 18 residues. Germline values: CDR1 LGHNA, CDR2 YSLEER. Trimming shortened V by 0 bases and J by 4 bases, and 19 bases separated the two germline ends. The DNA for the CDR3 is TGCGCCAGCAGCCAAGACTACAGTGAGGTCCCGTTATACAATGAGCAGTTCTTC. Amino acid sequence: CASSQDYSEVPLYNEQFF.

This CDR3 is CASSPHTGTGFSEKLFF. Here the CDR3 DNA reads TGTGCCAGCAGTCCCCATACCGGGACAGGGTTCTCTGAAAAACTGTTTTTT. This rearrangement joins TRBV27 to TRBJ1-4, with 9 bases that match TRBD1. The germline V gene has CDR1 MNHEY and CDR2 SMNVEV (reference sequence). V gave up 5 bases and J gave up 7 bases; unmatched junction bases: 14. This CDR3 comprises 17 residues.

The chain links TRBV2 to TRBJ2-5; D is perhaps TRBD1 (5 bases). Trimming cost V 6 bases and J 5 bases, with 16 bases left between them. The CDR3 runs to 14 residues. In germline, CDR1 is SNHLY, CDR2 FYNNEI. In nucleotides, the CDR3 is TGTGCCAGCAGACAGGAAGGTGGGTTGGAGACCCAGTACTTC. It encodes CASRQEGGLETQYF.

This clone has just one count. The chain uses TRBV2 and TRBJ1-5, with TRBD1 matching over 11 bases. V lost 7 bases and J lost 6; bases outside the gene matches: 5. The CDR3 is made up of 14 amino acids. The germline V gene has CDR1 SNHLY and CDR2 FYNNEI. The CDR3 here is CASTEGQGVQPQHF. DNA for the CDR3: TGTGCCAGCACTGAGGGACAGGGGGTTCAGCCCCAGCATTTT.

The V call is TRBV30, the J call TRBJ2-4, with 11 positions matching TRBD2. The CDR3 is 15 amino acids. Germline V lookup: CDR1 GTSNPN, CDR2 SVGIG (reference sequence). The V and J ends lost 2 bases and 8 bases, in that order; junction bases with no gene match: 8. CDR3 in DNA: TGTGCCTGGAGTCAGGCTAGCGGGAGGAATGACATTCAGTACTTC. This translates into CAWSQASGRNDIQYF.

CDR3 DNA sequence: TGCGCCAGCAGCCCCGCGGTAGCGGGAGGGCCGGTCCTTTACGAGCAGTACTTC. This sequence encodes CASSPAVAGGPVLYEQYF. This chain links TRBV5-1 with TRBJ2-7, with 11 bases identical to TRBD2. The CDR3 totals 18 residues. Looked up from germline, CDR1 is SGHRS and CDR2 is YFSETQ. J was trimmed by 4 bases and V by 4 bases; bases with no gene match: 16.

This clone appeared many times. The chain is built from TRBV7-9 and TRBJ2-1; possible D gene TRBD2, 5 bases. The CDR3 loop spans 16 amino acids. Germline lookup yields CDR1 SEHNR and CDR2 FQNEAQ (reference sequence). V was shortened by 5 bases and J by 7 bases, with 21 bases between the two germline ends. The CDR3 region has the DNA TGTGCCAGCAGCCCGCAATTTGATACTAGGAGGAATGAGCAGTTCTTC. Protein: CASSPQFDTRRNEQFF.

This clone was seen once. The chain carries TRBV5-5 and TRBJ1-5; tentatively, D is TRBD1 (6 bases). CDR3 length equals 14 residues. The V end lost 0 bases, the J end lost 5 bases, and 9 bases lay between the germline ends. Germline V lookup: CDR1 SGHKS, CDR2 YYEKEE (reference sequence). The CDR3 DNA follows: TGTGCCAGCAGCTTGGTACAGGGCTATCAGCCCCAGCATTTT. Translated, it gives CASSLVQGYQPQHF. Filled out from reference TRBV5-5 and TRBJ1-5, the complete variable domain reads DAGVTQSPTHLIKTRGQQVTLRCSPISGHKSVSWYQQVLGQGPQFIFQYYEKEERGRGNFPDRFSARQFPNYSSELNVNALLLGDSALYLCASSLVQGYQPQHFGDGTRLSIL.

This chain joins TRBV11-2 and TRBJ2-5, with 12 nucleotides matching TRBD2. The CDR3 is 16 residues long. Germline V gene lookup returns CDR1 SGHAT and CDR2 FQNNGV. Germline trimming cut 5 bases from V and 1 base from J; bases unmatched to any gene: 5. The CDR3 DNA follows: TGTGCCAGCAGCCGACTAGCGGGAGTTGCCCAAGAGACCCAGTACTTC. Protein product: CASSRLAGVAQETQYF.